This T cell receptor beta chain stems from a study of radiotherapy plus CTLA-4 blockade in lung cancer. Study background: Disease control was achieved by 31% of patients, and objective responses by about 17%.

TCRdb's table, derived via immunoSEQ multiplex PCR, lists solely in-frame clones and lacks some. The data show 80,000 to 100,000 clones, around 86% seen once. Participants had chemo-refractory metastatic non-small-cell lung cancer and were treated with focal radiation plus ipilimumab CTLA-4 blockade. This clone has only one observation. The sequencing here drew on peripheral blood, taken from a patient treated with radiotherapy plus ipilimumab. The receptor comes from a human donor with non-small cell lung cancer who had a partial response to radiotherapy plus ipilimumab.

The DNA of the CDR3 is TGTGCCAGCAGTTTTGGCAGGGGAGTTGGAAATCAGCCCCAGCATTTT. It encodes CASSFGRGVGNQPQHF. V gene TRBV27 combines with J gene TRBJ1-5; D is perhaps TRBD1 (6 bases). The CDR3 extends over 16 amino acids. The germline V gene has CDR1 MNHEY and CDR2 SMNVEV (reference sequence). V was shortened by 3 bases and J by 4 bases, with 16 bases between the two germline ends.